This record looks at one T cell receptor (beta chain) sequence and its context. Its antigen is not identified. The protocol was immunoSEQ multiplex PCR, while the TCRdb copy is restricted to in-frame clones and leaves out a portion. The table has 75,000 to 100,000 clones, more than 85% seen once. This record belongs to a study of OX40 agonist ivuxolimab in advanced cancers. Study details: A history of anti-PD-1, anti-PD-L1 or anti-CTLA-4 therapy was acceptable, and approximately 39% had some.

Overall study results and limits: Low normalized T-cell clonal expansion was also seen in some nonresponders. Mean expanded clone counts were higher in CD8+ than CD4+ T cells.

Trimming cost V 8 bases and J 5 bases, with 22 bases left between them. Germline CDR1 reads SGHTA; CDR2 reads FQGTGA. The CDR3 runs to 15 residues. The clonotype was recovered from an adult with an advanced solid tumor such as melanoma, head and neck, liver or kidney cancer. Sequencing used CD4+ or CD8+ T cells sorted from blood, obtained in a trial of the OX40 agonist ivuxolimab. The V call is TRBV7-3, the J call TRBJ2-7, with D maybe TRBD1 (5 bases). This chain's CDR3 is CASPCWGLDRHEQYF. DNA of the CDR3: TGTGCCAGCCCCTGCTGGGGCCTGGATAGACACGAGCAGTACTTC.